The 19 T cell receptor beta chains reported below all come from one sample, sequenced in a study of T-cell memory formation after mild COVID-19 (dated by TCRdb to the early 2020s). Receptor amplification or capture employed 5' RACE. The instrument given in TCRdb is Illumina NovaSeq 6000. TCRdb reran the public reads through fastp at Q25 and MiXCR, keeping productive beta chains. Every distinct CDR3 protein forms one entry, paired with its most common genes and DNA. This sample has 200,000 or so distinct CDR3 sequences in its table, and roughly 18% of those were observed once. The biggest ten clones account for roughly 2.3% of the sample. Sequenced sample: PBMCs or a T cell subset sorted from them (not recorded which). The receptor source for this set is an adult woman who had mild COVID-19 (a few samples of this study predate the infection). The sample titles of this study are shuffled in the database, so cell type and time point are left out; the donor was told from shared clones.

The J gene is TRBJ2-1, the V gene TRBV18; TRBD2 matches 12 bases. This CDR3 has 15 residues. Losses at the gene ends were 4 bases for V and 5 bases for J; bases not matched to a gene: 3. Germline CDR1 and CDR2: KGHSH and LQKENI. CDR3 DNA: TGTGCCAGCTCACTACTAGCGGGAGGAGACAATGAGCAGTTCTTC. Translated: CASSLLAGGDNEQFF.

This clonotype showed up just a few times. The chain has TRBV29-1 and TRBJ1-4; 8 nucleotides line up with TRBD1. Per the germline V gene, CDR1 is SQVTM and CDR2 is ANQGSEA. V was clipped by 8 bases and J by 5 bases; unmatched bases: 4. The CDR3 has 12 residues. DNA for the CDR3: TGCAGCTCCCACAGGGGGAATGAAAAACTGTTTTTT. This sequence encodes CSSHRGNEKLFF.

Only a few counts were recorded for this clonotype. The rearrangement joins TRBV5-1 to TRBJ2-7; 9 positions agree with TRBD2. Germline CDR1 SGHRS, CDR2 YFSETQ. This CDR3 is 15 amino acids long. V lost 2 bases, J lost 3 bases, and 6 bases stayed unmatched. The CDR3 nucleotides read TGCGCCAGCAGCTTAGCAGCGGGAGGATTCTACGAGCAGTACTTC. This translates into CASSLAAGGFYEQYF.

This clonotype was seen a handful of times. The genes are TRBV7-8 and TRBJ1-2; perhaps TRBD1 as D (6 bases). The germline V gene has CDR1 SGHVS and CDR2 FQNEAQ. CDR3 length: 15 residues. The V end was cut by 3 bases, the J end by 6 bases, with 17 bases between. In DNA, the CDR3 is TGTGCCAGCAGCTTTCTCGGGGGGCACGAGAATGGCTACACCTTC. Encoded protein: CASSFLGGHENGYTF.

In DNA, the CDR3 is TGTGCCAGCAGCTCACGACTCCGGGGTGAGCAGTTCTTC. Translation gives CASSSRLRGEQFF. The J gene is TRBJ2-1, the V gene TRBV7-2; perhaps TRBD2 as D (5 bases). The CDR3 is 13 residues long. Germline V CDR1 and CDR2: SGHTA, FQGNSA. V lost 4 bases to trimming and J lost 9 bases, with 13 bases between them.

The chain uses TRBV20-1 and TRBJ1-2; 8 positions agree with TRBD1. The ends lost 0 bases at V and 4 bases at J; junction bases unmatched: 10. Germline CDR1 DFQATT, CDR2 SNEGSKA (reference sequence). This CDR3 has 16 amino acids. The CDR3 coding sequence is TGCAGTGCTAGAGATCAAGGACAGGGAGGTAGCTATGGCTACACCTTC. Translated, it gives CSARDQGQGGSYGYTF.

V and J are TRBV5-4 and TRBJ2-5; the match to TRBD1 covers 7 bases. The V gene's germline CDR1 is SGHNT and CDR2 YYREEE (reference sequence). V lost 4 bases and J lost 5; bases outside the gene matches: 14. This CDR3 is 16 amino acids long. Here the CDR3 reads CASSPRANRGLETQYF. The CDR3 DNA sequence: TGTGCCAGCAGCCCCCGGGCCAACAGGGGATTGGAGACCCAGTACTTC.

The rearrangement joins TRBV7-2 to TRBJ2-3; D not resolved. The V gene lost 2 bases and the J gene lost 2 bases, with 2 bases spanning the gap. Per germline, CDR1 SGHTA and CDR2 FQGNSA. The length of the CDR3 is 12 residues. The DNA for the CDR3 is TGTGCCAGCAGCTTACCCACAGATACGCAGTATTTT. This translates into CASSLPTDTQYF.

In its sample, this clonotype was seen a few times. Here the CDR3 reads CASGSGANVLTF. The DNA of the CDR3 is TGTGCCAGTGGTTCTGGGGCCAACGTCCTGACTTTC. This chain joins TRBV12-3 or TRBV12-4 and TRBJ2-6; D is unresolved. Trimming removed 9 bases from V and 1 base from J, with 4 bases in between. CDR3 length equals 12 residues.

In DNA form, the CDR3 reads TGTGCCAGCAGTAACCGGGAGTTAGCTGTCGGGCAGTACTTC. It specifies CASSNRELAVGQYF. This chain links TRBV12-3 or TRBV12-4 with TRBJ2-7; D might be TRBD2 (6 bases). Deletions cut 5 bases from V and 9 bases from J, with 20 bases between. The length of the CDR3 is 14 residues.

The rearrangement uses TRBV5-1 and TRBJ2-7; D possibly corresponds to TRBD1 (5 bases). Trimming shortened V by 2 bases and J by 3 bases, and 12 bases separated the two germline ends. CDR1 SGHRS and CDR2 YFSETQ come from the germline V gene. The CDR3 extends over 14 amino acids. The CDR3 bases are TGCGCCAGCAGCTTCCTGCAGGGAAGCTACGAGCAGTACTTC. Amino acid sequence: CASSFLQGSYEQYF.

This clonotype has only a few counts. The chain couples TRBV6-6 to TRBJ1-1; no firm D call. The CDR3 length is 13 residues. Germline assignment: CDR1 MNHNY and CDR2 SVGAGI (reference sequence). The CDR3 region is CAGRGDSYTEAFF. The CDR3, as DNA: TGTGCTGGTCGCGGGGATTCCTACACTGAAGCTTTCTTT.

This clonotype was seen a handful of times. The chain couples TRBV5-1 to TRBJ1-2; tentatively, D is TRBD1 (5 bases). The germline V and J ends were trimmed by 3 bases and 7 bases, with 10 bases remaining between them. CDR3 size: 12 residues. CDR1 and CDR2 from the germline V gene are SGHRS and YFSETQ. The CDR3 reads CASSSLGLGYTF. Written as DNA, the CDR3 is TGCGCCAGCAGCTCTCTGGGGCTTGGCTACACCTTC.

This clonotype was observed a single time. The chain carries TRBV19 and TRBJ1-1, with D hard to call. V dropped 0 bases and J dropped 6 bases, with 8 bases sitting between them. Germline V gene data show CDR1 as LNHDA and CDR2 as SQIVND (reference sequence). The CDR3 contains 13 residues. In DNA, the CDR3 is TGTGCCAGTAGTATAGATCCCGGGTCTGAAGCTTTCTTT. Protein sequence: CASSIDPGSEAFF.

This clonotype was picked up a small number of times. V and J are TRBV19 and TRBJ1-2, with 9 positions matching TRBD1. V lost 4 bases and J lost 4; bases outside the gene matches: 7. Germline V CDR1 and CDR2: LNHDA, SQIVND (reference sequence). The CDR3 covers 15 residues. CDR3 residues: CASSTTGTGSYGYTF. CDR3 DNA: TGTGCCAGTAGTACCACGGGGACAGGGTCCTATGGCTACACCTTC.

This clonotype came up a few times. This chain links TRBV5-6 with TRBJ2-7; D is ambiguous. V dropped 4 bases and J dropped 5 bases, with 7 bases sitting between them. This CDR3 contains 11 residues. CDR1 is SGHDT, CDR2 YYEEEE, per germline. CDR3 in DNA: TGTGCCAGCAGCACGCTCCACGAGCAGTACTTC. Translation: CASSTLHEQYF.

The rearrangement joins TRBV19 to TRBJ2-6; the D is unclear. Germline values: CDR1 LNHDA, CDR2 SQIVND (reference sequence). This CDR3 contains 13 residues. V was shortened by 3 bases and J by 4 bases, with 4 bases between the two germline ends. CDR3 sequence (DNA): TGTGCCAGTAGTATGGGAGGGGCCAACGTCCTGACTTTC. Encoded protein: CASSMGGANVLTF. Full variable domain (outside the CDR3, taken from reference TRBV19 and TRBJ2-6): DGGITQSPKYLFRKEGQNVTLSCEQNLNHDAMYWYRQDPGQGLRLIYYSQIVNDFQKGDIAEGYSVSREKKESFPLTVTSAQKNPTAFYLCASSMGGANVLTFGAGSRLTVL.

This clonotype occurred many times. The chain links TRBV9 to TRBJ2-1; possible D gene TRBD1, 6 bases. V was pared by 3 bases and J by 4 bases, with 20 bases between. Germline V lookup: CDR1 SGDLS, CDR2 YYNGEE. CDR3 length: 17 residues. Here the CDR3 DNA reads TGTGCCAGCAGCGCCCAGCAGGGACATGATGGTTACAATGAGCAGTTCTTC. Its translation: CASSAQQGHDGYNEQFF.

The rearrangement uses TRBV13 and TRBJ1-1; D is possibly TRBD1 (5 bases). The CDR3 consists of 14 residues. Between the trimmed V and J ends, which lost 8 bases and 6 bases, there was a span of 19 bases. Germline values: CDR1 PRHDT, CDR2 FYEKMQ (reference sequence). The CDR3 nucleotides read TGTGCCAGCGTGAATTTAGACAGACTTTCTGAAGCTTTCTTT. It translates to CASVNLDRLSEAFF. Combining the CDR3 with reference TRBV13 and TRBJ1-1 gives the whole variable domain AAGVIQSPRHLIKEKRETATLKCYPIPRHDTVYWYQQGPGQDPQFLISFYEKMQSDKGSIPDRFSAQQFSDYHSELNMSSLELGDSALYFCASVNLDRLSEAFFGQGTRLTVV.